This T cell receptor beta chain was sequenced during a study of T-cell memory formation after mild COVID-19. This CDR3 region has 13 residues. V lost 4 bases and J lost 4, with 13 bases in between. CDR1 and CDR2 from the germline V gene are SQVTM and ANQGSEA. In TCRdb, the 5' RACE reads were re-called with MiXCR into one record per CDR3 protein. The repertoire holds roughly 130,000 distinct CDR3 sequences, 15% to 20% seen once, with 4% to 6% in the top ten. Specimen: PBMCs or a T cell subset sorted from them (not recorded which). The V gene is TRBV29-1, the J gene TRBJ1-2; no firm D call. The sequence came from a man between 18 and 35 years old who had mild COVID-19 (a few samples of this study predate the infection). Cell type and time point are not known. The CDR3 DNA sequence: TGCAGCGTTGGGGCCGGGGATGGCTATGGCTACACCTTC. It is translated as CSVGAGDGYGYTF.